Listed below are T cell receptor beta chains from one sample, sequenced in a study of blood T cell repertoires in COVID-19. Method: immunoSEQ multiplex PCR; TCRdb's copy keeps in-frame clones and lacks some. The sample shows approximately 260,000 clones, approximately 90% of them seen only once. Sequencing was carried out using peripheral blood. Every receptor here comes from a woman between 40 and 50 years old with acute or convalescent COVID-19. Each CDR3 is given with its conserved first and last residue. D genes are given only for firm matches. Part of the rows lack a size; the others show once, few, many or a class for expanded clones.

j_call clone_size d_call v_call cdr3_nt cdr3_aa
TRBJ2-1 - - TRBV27 TGTGCCAGCACCTGGAGCGTGGGGAGCTCCTACAATGAGCAGTTCTTC CASTWSVGSSYNEQFF
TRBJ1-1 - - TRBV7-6 TGTGCCAGCAGCCCCGGGGAGTCTGGGAGCACTGAAGCTTTCTTT CASSPGESGSTEAFF
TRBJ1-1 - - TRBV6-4 TGTGCCAGCAGTGACGTGGCTAGGGGCACTGAAGCTTTCTTT CASSDVARGTEAFF
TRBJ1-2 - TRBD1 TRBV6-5 TGTGCCAGCAGTTATTCCGACAGGGATGGTGGCTACACCTTC CASSYSDRDGGYTF
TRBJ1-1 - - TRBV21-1 TGTGCCCCACGGACATTTCTCCGGACTGAAGCTTTCTTT CAPRTFLRTEAFF
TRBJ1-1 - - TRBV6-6 TGTGCCAGCAGTTACTCCGGGCCACTAGCTGAAGCTTTCTTT CASSYSGPLAEAFF
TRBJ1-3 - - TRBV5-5 TGTGCCAGCAGCTTGGGATACTCTAAAGATCCCCGGCGGAACACCATATATTTT CASSLGYSKDPRRNTIYF
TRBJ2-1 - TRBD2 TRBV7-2 TGTGCCAGCAGCCCCACGCTACTAGCGCCGCCTTATGAGCAGTTCTTC CASSPTLLAPPYEQFF
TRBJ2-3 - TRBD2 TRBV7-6 TGTGCCAGCAGCTTAGTTAGCGGGGGTATAGATACGCAGTATTTT CASSLVSGGIDTQYF
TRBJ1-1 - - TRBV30 TGTGCCTGGAGTGTACTGGGGCAGGGGAACACTGAAGCTTTCTTT CAWSVLGQGNTEAFF
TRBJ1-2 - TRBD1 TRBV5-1 TGCGCCAGCAGCTCCGGGACAGGGGTCGGCTACACCTTC CASSSGTGVGYTF
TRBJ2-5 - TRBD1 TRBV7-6 TGTGCCAGCAGCTTCATACCTGGACAGGGACAAGAGACCCAGTACTTC CASSFIPGQGQETQYF
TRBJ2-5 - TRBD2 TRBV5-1 TGCGCCAGCAGCCAAGGACTAGCCGGGGAGACCCAGTACTTC CASSQGLAGETQYF
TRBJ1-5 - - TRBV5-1 TGCGCCAGCAGCTTGGGGGACAAGGATTGGTATAGCAATCAGCCCCAGCATTTT CASSLGDKDWYSNQPQHF
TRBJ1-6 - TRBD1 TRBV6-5 TGTGCCAGCAGACAGGGGTCTAATTCACCCCTCCACTTT CASRQGSNSPLHF
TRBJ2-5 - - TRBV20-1 TGCAGTGCTAGTTTTAGGCGGGGACAGGAGACCCAGTACTTC CSASFRRGQETQYF
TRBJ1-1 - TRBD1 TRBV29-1 TGCAGCGTTCGCGCCGCGGACAGGACAAACACTGAAGCTTTCTTT CSVRAADRTNTEAFF
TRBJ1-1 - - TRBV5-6 TGTGCCAGCGCGCTTTTCTCGGACAGCAGGAACACTGAAGCTTTCTTT CASALFSDSRNTEAFF
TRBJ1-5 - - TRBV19 TGTGCCAGTAGTATTCGAGGGCAGACACGACAGCCCCAGCATTTT CASSIRGQTRQPQHF
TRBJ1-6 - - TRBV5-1 TGCGCCAGCAGCTTGGGGACTACCGGGGCCCGAGCACCCCTCCACTTT CASSLGTTGARAPLHF
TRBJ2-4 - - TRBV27 TGTGCCAGCAGGACTACCGGGACACTAGCCAAAAACATTCAGTACTTC CASRTTGTLAKNIQYF
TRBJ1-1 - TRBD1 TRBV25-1 TGTGCCAGCAGTGAGACAGGGTACGACACTGAAGCTTTCTTT CASSETGYDTEAFF
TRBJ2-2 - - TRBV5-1 TGCGCCAGCAGCTTGAACTCGAACACCGGGGAGCTGTTTTTT CASSLNSNTGELFF
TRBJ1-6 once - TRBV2 TGTGCCAGCAGTGATCTCGGTAATTCACCCCTCCACTTT CASSDLGNSPLHF
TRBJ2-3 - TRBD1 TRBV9 TGTGCCAGCACCGGGGACAGAAGCACAGATACGCAGTATTTT CASTGDRSTDTQYF
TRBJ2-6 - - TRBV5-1 TGCGCCAGCAGCTTGGGGGCGCTATCTGGGGCCAACGTCCTGACTTTC CASSLGALSGANVLTF
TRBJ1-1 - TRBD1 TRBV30 TGTGCCGGGACGGGGACAGCCAACACTGAAGCTTTCTTT CAGTGTANTEAFF
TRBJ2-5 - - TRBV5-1 TGCGCCAGCCGGGAAAGGGCGTCTGGGACTGAGACCCAGTACTTC CASRERASGTETQYF
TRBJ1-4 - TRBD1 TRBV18 TGTGCCAGCTCACCGGTCACAGGGGATGAAAAACTGTTTTTT CASSPVTGDEKLFF
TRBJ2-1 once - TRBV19 TGTGCCAGTAGCCGAAAACAGGGCCCCCCCTACAATGAGCAGTTCTTC CASSRKQGPPYNEQFF
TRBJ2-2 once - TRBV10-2 TGCGCCAGCAGTGAGTCGGGGGGAGCCGGGGAGCTGTTTTTT CASSESGGAGELFF
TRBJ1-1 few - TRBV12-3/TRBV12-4 TGTGCCAGCATGGGGGGTGCGGCTTTCTTT CASMGGAAFF
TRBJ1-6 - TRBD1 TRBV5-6 TGTGCCAGCAGCCTCCGGGACAGGGGCAATTCACCCCTCCACTTT CASSLRDRGNSPLHF
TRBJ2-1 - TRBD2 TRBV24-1 TGTGCCACCAGTGGCTTAGCGGGGCTCATGGGCAATGAGCAGTTCTTC CATSGLAGLMGNEQFF
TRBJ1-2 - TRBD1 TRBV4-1 TGCGCCAGCAGCCAGTTAACAGGGGACTATGGCTACACCTTC CASSQLTGDYGYTF
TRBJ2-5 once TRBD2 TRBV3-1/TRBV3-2 TGTGCCAGCAGCCAAGCTCACCTAGCGGGGGGTGAAGAGACCCAGTACTTC CASSQAHLAGGEETQYF
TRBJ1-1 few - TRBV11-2 TGTGCCAGCAGCTTAGAGGGGGCCCACACTGAAGCTTTCTTT CASSLEGAHTEAFF
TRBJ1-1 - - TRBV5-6 TGTGCCAGCAGCTTGGCCGGGGGACTGAACACTGAAGCTTTCTTT CASSLAGGLNTEAFF
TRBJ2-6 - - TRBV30 TGTGCCTGGAGTGTAGTTTGGCAGGCCTCCAACGTCCTGACTTTC CAWSVVWQASNVLTF
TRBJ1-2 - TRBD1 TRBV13 TGTGCCAGCAGCTTAGGCCTCGGGACAGAGTCTGGCTACACCTTC CASSLGLGTESGYTF
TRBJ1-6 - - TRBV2 TGTGCCAGCAGGACTGACCATAATTCACCCCTCCACTTT CASRTDHNSPLHF
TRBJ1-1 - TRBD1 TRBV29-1 TGCAGCGTTCAAAAAGACAGGGGTGAAGCTTTCTTT CSVQKDRGEAFF
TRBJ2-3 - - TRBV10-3 TGTGCCACCGTGGGCAGGGGCACAGATACGCAGTATTTT CATVGRGTDTQYF
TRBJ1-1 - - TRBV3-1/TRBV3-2 TGTGCCAGCAGCCAAGTTATCGGGAGCACTGAAGCTTTCTTT CASSQVIGSTEAFF
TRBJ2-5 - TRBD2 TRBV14 TGTGCCAGCAGCCAAGATTTTGGGAGGGAGATTCAAGAGACCCAGTACTTC CASSQDFGREIQETQYF
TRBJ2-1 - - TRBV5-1 TGCGCCAGCAGCTTGGCGGCAGGTATTGCCTACAATGAGCAGTTCTTC CASSLAAGIAYNEQFF
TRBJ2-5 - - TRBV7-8 TGTGCCAGCAGCCCACGGAAGTTTGCTGCGGGAGAGACCCAGTACTTC CASSPRKFAAGETQYF
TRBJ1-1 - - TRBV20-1 TGCAGGGGTCGCAGGGACACTGAAGCTTTCTTT CRGRRDTEAFF